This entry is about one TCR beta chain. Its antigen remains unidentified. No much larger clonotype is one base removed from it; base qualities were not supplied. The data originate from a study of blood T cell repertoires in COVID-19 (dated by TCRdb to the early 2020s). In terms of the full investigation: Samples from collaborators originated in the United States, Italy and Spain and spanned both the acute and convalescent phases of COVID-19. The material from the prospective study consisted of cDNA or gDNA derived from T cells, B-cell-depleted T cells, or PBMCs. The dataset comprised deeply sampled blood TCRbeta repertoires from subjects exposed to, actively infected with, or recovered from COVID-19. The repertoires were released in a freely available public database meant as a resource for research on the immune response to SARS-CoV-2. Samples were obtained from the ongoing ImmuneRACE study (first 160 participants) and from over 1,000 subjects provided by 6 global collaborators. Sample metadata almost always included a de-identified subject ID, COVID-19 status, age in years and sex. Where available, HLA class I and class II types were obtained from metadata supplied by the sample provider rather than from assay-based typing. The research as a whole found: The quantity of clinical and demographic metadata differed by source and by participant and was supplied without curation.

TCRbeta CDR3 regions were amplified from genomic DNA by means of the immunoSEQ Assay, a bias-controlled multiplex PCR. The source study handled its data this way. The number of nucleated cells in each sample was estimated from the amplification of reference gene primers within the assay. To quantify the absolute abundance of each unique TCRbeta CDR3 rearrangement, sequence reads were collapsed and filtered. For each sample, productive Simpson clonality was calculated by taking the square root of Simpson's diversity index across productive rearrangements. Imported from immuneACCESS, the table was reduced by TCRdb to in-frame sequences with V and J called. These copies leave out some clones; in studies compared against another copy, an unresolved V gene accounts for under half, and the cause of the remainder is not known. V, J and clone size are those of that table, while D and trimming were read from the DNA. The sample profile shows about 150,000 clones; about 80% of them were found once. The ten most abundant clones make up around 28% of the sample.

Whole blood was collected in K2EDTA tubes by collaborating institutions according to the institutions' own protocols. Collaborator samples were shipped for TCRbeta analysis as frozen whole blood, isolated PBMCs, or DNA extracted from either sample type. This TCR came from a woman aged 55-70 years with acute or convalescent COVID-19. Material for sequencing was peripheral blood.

The sequenced DNA: TGCGCCAGCAGCTCTACAGTCACAGATACGCAGTATTTT. Translation gives CASSSTVTDTQYF. The rearrangement joined TRBV5-1 to TRBJ2-3; the D gene lacks a confident call. The CDR3 has 13 amino acids, counting the end cysteine and phenylalanine. The kept DNA is CDR3 alone, 39 bases in frame from the first base. The germline V gene specifies SGHRS as CDR1 and YFSETQ as CDR2. V is shortened by 3 bases, J by 2 bases, and the region joining them spans 7 bases.